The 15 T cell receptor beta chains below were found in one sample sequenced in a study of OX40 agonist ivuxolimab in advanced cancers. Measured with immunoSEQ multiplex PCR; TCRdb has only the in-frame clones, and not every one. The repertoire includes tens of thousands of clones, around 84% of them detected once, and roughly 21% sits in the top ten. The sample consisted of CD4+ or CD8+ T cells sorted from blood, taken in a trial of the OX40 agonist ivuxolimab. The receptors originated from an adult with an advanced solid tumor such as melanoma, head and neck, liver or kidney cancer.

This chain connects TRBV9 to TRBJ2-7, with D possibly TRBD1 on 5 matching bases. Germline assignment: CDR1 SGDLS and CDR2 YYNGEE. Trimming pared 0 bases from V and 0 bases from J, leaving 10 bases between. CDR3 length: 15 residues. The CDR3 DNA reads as TGTGCCAGCAGCGTAGAAGTGGGGCACTCCTACGAGCAGTACTTC. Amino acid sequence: CASSVEVGHSYEQYF.

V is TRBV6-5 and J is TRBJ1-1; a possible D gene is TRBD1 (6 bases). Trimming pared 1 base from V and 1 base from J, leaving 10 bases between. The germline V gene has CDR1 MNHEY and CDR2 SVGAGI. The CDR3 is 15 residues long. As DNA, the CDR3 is TGTGCCAGCAGTTACTATTTCAGGGGGAACACTGAAGCTTTCTTT. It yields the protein CASSYYFRGNTEAFF.

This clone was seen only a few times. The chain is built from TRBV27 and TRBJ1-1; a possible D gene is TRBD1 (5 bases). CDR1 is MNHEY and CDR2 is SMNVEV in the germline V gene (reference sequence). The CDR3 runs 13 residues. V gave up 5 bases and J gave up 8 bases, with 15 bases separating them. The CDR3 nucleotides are TGTGCCAGCAGTCCCCCCGGTGAGGGGGAAGCTTTCTTT. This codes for CASSPPGEGEAFF.

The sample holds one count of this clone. CDR3 protein: CASSSTGAGYSNQPQHF. For the CDR3, the DNA is TGTGCCAGCAGTTCCACCGGGGCAGGCTATAGCAATCAGCCCCAGCATTTT. The chain links TRBV28 to TRBJ1-5; possible D gene TRBD1, 5 bases. Germline-derived CDR1 and CDR2 are MDHEN and SYDVKM. V was pared by 4 bases and J by 0 bases, with 16 bases between. This CDR3 comprises 17 residues. Supplemented by reference TRBV28 and TRBJ1-5, the full variable domain reads DVKVTQSSRYLVKRTGEKVFLECVQDMDHENMFWYRQDPGLGLRLIYFSYDVKMKEKGDIPEGYSVSREKKERFSLILESASTNQTSMYLCASSSTGAGYSNQPQHFGDGTRLSIL.

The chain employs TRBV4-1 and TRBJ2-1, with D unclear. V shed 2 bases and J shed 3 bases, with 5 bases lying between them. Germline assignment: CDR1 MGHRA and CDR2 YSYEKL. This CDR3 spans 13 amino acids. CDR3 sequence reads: CASSQFRYNEQFF. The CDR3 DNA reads TGCGCCAGCAGCCAATTCCGCTACAATGAGCAGTTCTTC.

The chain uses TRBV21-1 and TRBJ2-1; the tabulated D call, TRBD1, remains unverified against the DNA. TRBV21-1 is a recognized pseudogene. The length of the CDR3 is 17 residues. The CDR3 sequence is CASSKNAGTPKLYEQFF. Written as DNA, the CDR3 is TGTGCCAGCAGCAAAAATGCCGGGACACCAAAATTATATGAGCAGTTCTTC.

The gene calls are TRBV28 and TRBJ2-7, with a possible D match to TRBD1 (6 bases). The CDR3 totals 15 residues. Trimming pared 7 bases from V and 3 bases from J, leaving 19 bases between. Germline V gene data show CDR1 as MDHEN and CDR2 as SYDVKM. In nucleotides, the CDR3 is TGTGCCAGCACCCTTCCGACAGGAAGTGGCTACGAGCAGTACTTC. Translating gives CASTLPTGSGYEQYF. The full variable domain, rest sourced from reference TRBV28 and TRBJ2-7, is DVKVTQSSRYLVKRTGEKVFLECVQDMDHENMFWYRQDPGLGLRLIYFSYDVKMKEKGDIPEGYSVSREKKERFSLILESASTNQTSMYLCASTLPTGSGYEQYFGPGTRLTVT.

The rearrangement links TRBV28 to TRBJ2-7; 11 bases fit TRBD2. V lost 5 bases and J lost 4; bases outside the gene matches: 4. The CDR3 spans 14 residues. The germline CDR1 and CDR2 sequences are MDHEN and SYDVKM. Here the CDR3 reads CASSLAGGLYEQYF. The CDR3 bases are TGTGCCAGCAGTCTAGCGGGAGGATTGTACGAGCAGTACTTC.

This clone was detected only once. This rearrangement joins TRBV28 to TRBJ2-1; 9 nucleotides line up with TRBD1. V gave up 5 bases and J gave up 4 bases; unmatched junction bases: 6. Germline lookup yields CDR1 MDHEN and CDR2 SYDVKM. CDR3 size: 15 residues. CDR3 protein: CASSPDRGTYNEQFF. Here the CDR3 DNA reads TGTGCCAGCAGTCCGGACAGGGGCACGTACAATGAGCAGTTCTTC.

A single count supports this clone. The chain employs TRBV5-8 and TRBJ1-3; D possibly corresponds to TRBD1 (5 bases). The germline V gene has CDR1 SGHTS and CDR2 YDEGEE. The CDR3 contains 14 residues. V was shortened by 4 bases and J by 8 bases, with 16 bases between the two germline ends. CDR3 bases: TGTGCCAGCAGCCGCGAGGGGTTGAGAGACACCATATATTTT. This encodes CASSREGLRDTIYF.

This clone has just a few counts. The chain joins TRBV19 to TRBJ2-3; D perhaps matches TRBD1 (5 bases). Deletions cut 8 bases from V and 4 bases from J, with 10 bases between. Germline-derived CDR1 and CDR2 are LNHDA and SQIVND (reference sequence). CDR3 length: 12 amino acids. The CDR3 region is CASGQGSDTQYF. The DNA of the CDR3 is TGTGCCAGTGGTCAGGGTTCAGATACGCAGTATTTT.

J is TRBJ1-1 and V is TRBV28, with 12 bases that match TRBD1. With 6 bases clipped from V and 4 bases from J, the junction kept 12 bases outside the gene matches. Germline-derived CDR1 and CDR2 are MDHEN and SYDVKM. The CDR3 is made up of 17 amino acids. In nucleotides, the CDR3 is TGTGCCAGCAGCACTCGGGGGGACAGGGGGCATGGCACTGAAGCTTTCTTT. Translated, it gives CASSTRGDRGHGTEAFF.

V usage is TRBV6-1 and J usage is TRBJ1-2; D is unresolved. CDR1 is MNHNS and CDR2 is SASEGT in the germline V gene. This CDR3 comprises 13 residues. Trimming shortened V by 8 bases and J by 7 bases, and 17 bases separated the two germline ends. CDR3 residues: CASYHLLAGGYTF. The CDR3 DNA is TGTGCCAGCTACCACCTTTTAGCAGGTGGCTACACCTTC.

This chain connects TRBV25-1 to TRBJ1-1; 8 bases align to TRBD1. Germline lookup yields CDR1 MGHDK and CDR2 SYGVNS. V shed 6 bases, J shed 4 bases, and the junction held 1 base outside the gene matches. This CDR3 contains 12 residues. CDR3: CASRTGGTEAFF. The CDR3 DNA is TGTGCCAGCAGAACAGGGGGCACTGAAGCTTTCTTT.

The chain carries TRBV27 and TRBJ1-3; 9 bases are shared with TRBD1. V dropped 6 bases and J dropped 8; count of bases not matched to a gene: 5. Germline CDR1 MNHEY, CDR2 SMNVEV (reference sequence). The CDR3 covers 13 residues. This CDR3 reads CASRGQGGDTIYF. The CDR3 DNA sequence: TGTGCCAGCAGGGGACAGGGAGGGGACACCATATATTTT.